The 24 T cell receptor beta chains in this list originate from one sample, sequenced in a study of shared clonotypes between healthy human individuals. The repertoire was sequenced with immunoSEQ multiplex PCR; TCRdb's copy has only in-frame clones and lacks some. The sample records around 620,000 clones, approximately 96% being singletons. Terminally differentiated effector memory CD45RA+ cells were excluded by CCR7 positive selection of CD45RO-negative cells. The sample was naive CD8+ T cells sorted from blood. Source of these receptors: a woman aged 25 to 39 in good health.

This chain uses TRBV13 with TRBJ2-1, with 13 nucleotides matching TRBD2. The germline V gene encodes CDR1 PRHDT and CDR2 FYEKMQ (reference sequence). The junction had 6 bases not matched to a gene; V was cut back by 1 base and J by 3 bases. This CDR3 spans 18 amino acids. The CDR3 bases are TGTGCCAGCAGCTTAGTCGGGACTAGCGGGGCCTACTACAATGAGCAGTTCTTC. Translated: CASSLVGTSGAYYNEQFF. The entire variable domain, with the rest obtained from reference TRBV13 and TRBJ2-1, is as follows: AAGVIQSPRHLIKEKRETATLKCYPIPRHDTVYWYQQGPGQDPQFLISFYEKMQSDKGSIPDRFSAQQFSDYHSELNMSSLELGDSALYFCASSLVGTSGAYYNEQFFGPGTRLTVL.

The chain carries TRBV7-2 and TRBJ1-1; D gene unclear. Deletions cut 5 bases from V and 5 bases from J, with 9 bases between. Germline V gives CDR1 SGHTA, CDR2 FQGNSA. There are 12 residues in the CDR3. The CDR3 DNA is TGTGCCAGCAGCGCCTACAGTACTGAAGCTTTCTTT. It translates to CASSAYSTEAFF.

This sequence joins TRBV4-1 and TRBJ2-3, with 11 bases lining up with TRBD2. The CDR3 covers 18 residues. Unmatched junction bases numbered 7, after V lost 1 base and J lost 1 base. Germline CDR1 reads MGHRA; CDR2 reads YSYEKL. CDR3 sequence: CASSQASVAGGRTDTQYF. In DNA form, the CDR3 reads TGCGCCAGCAGCCAAGCTTCTGTAGCGGGAGGGCGCACAGATACGCAGTATTTT.

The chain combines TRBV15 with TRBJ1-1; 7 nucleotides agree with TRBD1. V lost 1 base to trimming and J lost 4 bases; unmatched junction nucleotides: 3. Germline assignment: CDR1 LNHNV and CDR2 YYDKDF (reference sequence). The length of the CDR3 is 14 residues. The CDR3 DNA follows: TGTGCCACCAGCAGAGGGGACAGCATCACTGAAGCTTTCTTT. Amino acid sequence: CATSRGDSITEAFF.

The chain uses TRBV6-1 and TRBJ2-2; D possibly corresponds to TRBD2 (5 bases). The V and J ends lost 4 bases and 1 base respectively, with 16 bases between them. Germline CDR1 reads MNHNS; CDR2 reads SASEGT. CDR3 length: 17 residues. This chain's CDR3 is CASSALWVAQNTGELFF. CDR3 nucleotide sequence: TGTGCCAGCAGTGCCCTATGGGTAGCGCAGAACACCGGGGAGCTGTTTTTT.

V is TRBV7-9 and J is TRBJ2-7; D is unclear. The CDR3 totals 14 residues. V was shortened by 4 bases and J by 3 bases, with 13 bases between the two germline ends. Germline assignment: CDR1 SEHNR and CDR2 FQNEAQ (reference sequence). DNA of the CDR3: TGTGCCAGCAGCTCCTCATTCCCCGACTACGAGCAGTACTTC. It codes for CASSSSFPDYEQYF.

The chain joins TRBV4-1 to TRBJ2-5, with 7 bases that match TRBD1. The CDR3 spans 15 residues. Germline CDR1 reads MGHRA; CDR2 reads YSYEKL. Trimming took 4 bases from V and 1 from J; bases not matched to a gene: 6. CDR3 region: CASSPRQGTQETQYF. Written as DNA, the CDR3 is TGCGCCAGCAGCCCGCGACAGGGAACCCAAGAGACCCAGTACTTC.

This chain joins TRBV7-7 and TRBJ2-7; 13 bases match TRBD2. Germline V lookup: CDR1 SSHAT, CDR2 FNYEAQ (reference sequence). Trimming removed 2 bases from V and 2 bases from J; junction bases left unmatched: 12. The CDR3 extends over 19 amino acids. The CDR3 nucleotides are TGTGCCAGCAGCTTAACCCTCCGGACTAGCGGGAGTACCCCCTACGAGCAGTACTTC. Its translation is CASSLTLRTSGSTPYEQYF.

CDR3 loop: CASQSSYGYTF. DNA of the CDR3: TGTGCCAGCCAGAGTTCCTATGGCTACACCTTC. This chain uses TRBV6-1 with TRBJ1-2, with no clear D. The CDR3 length is 11 residues. V lost 8 bases and J 4 bases, leaving 8 bases between the germline ends. Germline V gives CDR1 MNHNS, CDR2 SASEGT.

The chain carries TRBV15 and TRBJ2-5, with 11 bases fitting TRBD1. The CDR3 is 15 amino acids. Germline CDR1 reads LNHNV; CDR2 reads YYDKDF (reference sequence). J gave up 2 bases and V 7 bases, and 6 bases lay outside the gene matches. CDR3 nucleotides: TGTGCCACCACTCTCGGGACAGGGGGTCAAGAGACCCAGTACTTC. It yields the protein CATTLGTGGQETQYF.

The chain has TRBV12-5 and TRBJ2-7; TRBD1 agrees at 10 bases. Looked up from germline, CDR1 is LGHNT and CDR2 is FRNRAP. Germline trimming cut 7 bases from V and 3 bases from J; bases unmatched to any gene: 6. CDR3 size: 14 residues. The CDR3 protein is CASAPGTGDYEQYF. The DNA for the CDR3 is TGTGCTAGTGCCCCCGGGACAGGGGACTACGAGCAGTACTTC.

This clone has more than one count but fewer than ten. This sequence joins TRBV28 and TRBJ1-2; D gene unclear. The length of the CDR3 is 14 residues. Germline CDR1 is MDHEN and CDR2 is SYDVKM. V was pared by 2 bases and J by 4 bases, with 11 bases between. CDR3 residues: CASSLTRRSYGYTF. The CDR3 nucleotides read TGTGCCAGCAGTTTAACCCGGCGCAGCTATGGCTACACCTTC.

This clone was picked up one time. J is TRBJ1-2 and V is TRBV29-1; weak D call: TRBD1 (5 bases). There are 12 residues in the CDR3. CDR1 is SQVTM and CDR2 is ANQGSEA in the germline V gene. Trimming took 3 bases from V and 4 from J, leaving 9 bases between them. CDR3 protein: CSVDGQGYGYTF. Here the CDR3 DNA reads TGCAGCGTTGATGGGCAGGGCTATGGCTACACCTTC.

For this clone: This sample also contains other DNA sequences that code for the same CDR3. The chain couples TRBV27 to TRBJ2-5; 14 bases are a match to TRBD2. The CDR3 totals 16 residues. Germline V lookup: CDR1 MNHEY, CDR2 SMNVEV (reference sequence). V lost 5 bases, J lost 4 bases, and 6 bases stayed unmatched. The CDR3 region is CASSPGTSGSRETQYF. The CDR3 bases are TGTGCCAGCAGTCCAGGGACTAGCGGGAGCAGAGAGACCCAGTACTTC.

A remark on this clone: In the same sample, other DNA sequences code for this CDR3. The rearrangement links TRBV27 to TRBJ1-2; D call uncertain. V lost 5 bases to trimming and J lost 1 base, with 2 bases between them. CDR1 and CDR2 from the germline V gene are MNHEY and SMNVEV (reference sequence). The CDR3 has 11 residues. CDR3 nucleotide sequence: TGTGCCAGCAGTGGTAACTATGGCTACACCTTC. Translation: CASSGNYGYTF.

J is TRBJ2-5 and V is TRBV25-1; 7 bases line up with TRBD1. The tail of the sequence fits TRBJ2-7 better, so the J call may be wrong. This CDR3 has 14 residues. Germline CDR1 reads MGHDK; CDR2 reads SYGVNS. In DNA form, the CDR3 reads TGTGCCAGCAGTGAAGAGTACAGGGGCTACGAGCAGTACTTC. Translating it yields CASSEEYRGYEQYF.

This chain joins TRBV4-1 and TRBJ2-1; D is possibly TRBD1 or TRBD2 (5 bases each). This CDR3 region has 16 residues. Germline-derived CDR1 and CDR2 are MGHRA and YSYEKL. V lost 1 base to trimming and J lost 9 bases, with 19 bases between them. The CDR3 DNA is TGCGCCAGCAGCCAAGCCGGGGCCGGCCCGAAGGCTGAGCAGTTCTTC. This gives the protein CASSQAGAGPKAEQFF.

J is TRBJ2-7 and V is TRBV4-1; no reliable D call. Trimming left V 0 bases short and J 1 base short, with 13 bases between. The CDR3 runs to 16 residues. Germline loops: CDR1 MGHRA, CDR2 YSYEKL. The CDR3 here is CASSQDDPVPSYEQYF. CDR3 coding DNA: TGCGCCAGCAGCCAAGACGATCCAGTCCCATCCTACGAGCAGTACTTC.

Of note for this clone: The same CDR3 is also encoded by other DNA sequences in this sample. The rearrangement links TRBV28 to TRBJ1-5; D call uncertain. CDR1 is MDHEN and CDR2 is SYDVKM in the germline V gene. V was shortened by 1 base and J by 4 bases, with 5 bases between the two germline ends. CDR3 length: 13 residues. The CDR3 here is CASSLSGNQPQHF. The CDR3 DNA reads TGTGCCAGCAGTTTATCGGGAAATCAGCCCCAGCATTTT. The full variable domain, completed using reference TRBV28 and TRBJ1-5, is DVKVTQSSRYLVKRTGEKVFLECVQDMDHENMFWYRQDPGLGLRLIYFSYDVKMKEKGDIPEGYSVSREKKERFSLILESASTNQTSMYLCASSLSGNQPQHFGDGTRLSIL.

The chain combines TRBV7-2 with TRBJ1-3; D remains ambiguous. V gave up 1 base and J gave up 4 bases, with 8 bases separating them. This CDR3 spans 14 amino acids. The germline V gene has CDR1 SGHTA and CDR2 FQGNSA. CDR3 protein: CASSLEGSGNTIYF. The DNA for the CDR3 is TGTGCCAGCAGCTTAGAGGGATCGGGAAACACCATATATTTT.

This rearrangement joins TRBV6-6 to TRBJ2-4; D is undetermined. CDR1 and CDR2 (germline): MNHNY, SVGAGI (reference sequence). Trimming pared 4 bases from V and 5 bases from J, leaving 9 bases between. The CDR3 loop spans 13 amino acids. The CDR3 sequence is CASSSGPENIQYF. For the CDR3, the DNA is TGTGCCAGCAGTTCCGGACCCGAAAACATTCAGTACTTC.

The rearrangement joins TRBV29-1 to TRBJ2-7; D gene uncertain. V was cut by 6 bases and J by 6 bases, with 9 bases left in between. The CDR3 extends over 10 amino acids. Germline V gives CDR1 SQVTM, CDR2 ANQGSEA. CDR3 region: CSVWDFEQYF. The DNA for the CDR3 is TGCAGCGTCTGGGATTTCGAGCAGTACTTC.

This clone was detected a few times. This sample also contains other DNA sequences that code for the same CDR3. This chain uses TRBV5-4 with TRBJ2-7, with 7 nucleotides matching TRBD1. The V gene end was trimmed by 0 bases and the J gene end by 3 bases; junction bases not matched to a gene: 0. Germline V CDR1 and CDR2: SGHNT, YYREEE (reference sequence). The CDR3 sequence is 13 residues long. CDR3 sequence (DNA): TGTGCCAGCAGCTTGGACAGGGGCTACGAGCAGTACTTC. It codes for CASSLDRGYEQYF.

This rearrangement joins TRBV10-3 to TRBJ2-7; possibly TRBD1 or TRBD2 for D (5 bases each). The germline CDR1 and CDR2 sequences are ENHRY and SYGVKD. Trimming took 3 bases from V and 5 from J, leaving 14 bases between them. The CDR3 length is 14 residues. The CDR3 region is CAISDVGGDDEQYF. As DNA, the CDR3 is TGTGCCATCAGTGATGTTGGGGGAGACGACGAGCAGTACTTC.